This T cell receptor beta chain was documented in a study of technical replicates of blood from four donors. Sequencing was performed with immunoSEQ multiplex PCR; in TCRdb, only in-frame clones are kept and a portion is missing. The table records over 65,000 clones, 90% to 95% of them present only once. CDR1 and CDR2 (germline): LNHDA, SQIVND (reference sequence). The trim removed 1 base at V and 5 bases at J, leaving 7 bases unmatched. The CDR3 is 16 residues long. The V gene is TRBV19, the J gene TRBJ2-1; 8 bases align to TRBD2. The material sequenced was T cells isolated from PBMCs. The TCR sequence derives from a human donor in good health. The CDR3 coding sequence is TGTGCCAGTAGTATAGTATTTAGCGGGATCGACAATGAGCAGTTCTTC. Protein product: CASSIVFSGIDNEQFF.